One sample yielded the 2 T cell receptor beta chains listed below, sequenced in a study of T cell responses to AZD1222 COVID-19 vaccine. Repertoires were generated with immunoSEQ multiplex PCR, while TCRdb's copy carries only in-frame clones and drops some. The table includes 120,000 or so clones, around 87% detected once. The sample consisted of peripheral blood, taken 28 days after the second AZD1222 dose. All receptors come from an adult who received the AZD1222 COVID-19 vaccine.

The chain combines TRBV3-1 (or the pseudogene TRBV3-2) with TRBJ1-2; D is uncertain. CDR1 LGHDT and CDR2 YNNKEL come from the germline V gene (reference sequence). V was pared by 0 bases and J by 4 bases, with 6 bases between. The length of the CDR3 is 13 residues. CDR3 sequence: CASSQESVYGYTF. The CDR3 DNA reads TGTGCCAGCAGCCAAGAGTCCGTCTATGGCTACACCTTC.

This clone has only one observation. The rearrangement links TRBV3-1 (or the pseudogene TRBV3-2) to TRBJ1-2; D possibly corresponds to TRBD1 (5 bases). CDR1 is LGHDT, CDR2 YNNKEL, per germline (reference sequence). CDR3 length: 13 residues. V was clipped by 4 bases and J by 8 bases, with 14 bases between them. CDR3 DNA: TGTGCCAGCAGCCCCTGGGCACAGGCAGGCTACACCTTC. It yields the protein CASSPWAQAGYTF.